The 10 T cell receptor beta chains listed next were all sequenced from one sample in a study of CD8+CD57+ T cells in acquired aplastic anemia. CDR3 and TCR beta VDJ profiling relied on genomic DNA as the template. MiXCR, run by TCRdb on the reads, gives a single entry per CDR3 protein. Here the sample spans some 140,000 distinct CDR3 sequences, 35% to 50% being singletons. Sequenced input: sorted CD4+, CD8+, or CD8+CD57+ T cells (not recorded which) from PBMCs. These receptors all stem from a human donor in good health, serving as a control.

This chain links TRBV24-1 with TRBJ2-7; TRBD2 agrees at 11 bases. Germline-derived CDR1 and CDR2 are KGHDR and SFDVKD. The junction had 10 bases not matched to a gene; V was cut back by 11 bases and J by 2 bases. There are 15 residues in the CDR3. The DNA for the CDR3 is TGTGCCAGCACAGGCGGGACTAGCGGCCCCTACGAGCAGTACTTC. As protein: CASTGGTSGPYEQYF.

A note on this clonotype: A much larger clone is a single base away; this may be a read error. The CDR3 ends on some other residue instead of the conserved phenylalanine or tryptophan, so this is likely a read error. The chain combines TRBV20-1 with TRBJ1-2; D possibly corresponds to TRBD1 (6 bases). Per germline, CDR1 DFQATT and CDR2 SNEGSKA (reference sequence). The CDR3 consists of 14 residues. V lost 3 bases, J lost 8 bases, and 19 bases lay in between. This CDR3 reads CSASISGDVVGYTL. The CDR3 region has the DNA TGCAGTGCTAGTATTTCAGGGGATGTAGTCGGCTACACCCTC.

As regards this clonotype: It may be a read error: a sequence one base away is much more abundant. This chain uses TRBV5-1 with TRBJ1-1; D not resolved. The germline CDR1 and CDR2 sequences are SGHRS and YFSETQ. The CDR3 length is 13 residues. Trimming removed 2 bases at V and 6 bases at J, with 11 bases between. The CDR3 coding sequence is TGCGCCAGCAGCTTTAAAACAAGGGCTGAAGCTTTCTTT. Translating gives CASSFKTRAEAFF.

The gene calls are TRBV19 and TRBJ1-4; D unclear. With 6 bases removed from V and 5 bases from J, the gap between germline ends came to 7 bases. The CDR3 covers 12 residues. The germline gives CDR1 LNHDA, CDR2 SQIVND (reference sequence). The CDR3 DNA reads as TGTGCCAGTAGCGGCAGGAATGAAAAACTGTTTTTT. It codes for CASSGRNEKLFF.

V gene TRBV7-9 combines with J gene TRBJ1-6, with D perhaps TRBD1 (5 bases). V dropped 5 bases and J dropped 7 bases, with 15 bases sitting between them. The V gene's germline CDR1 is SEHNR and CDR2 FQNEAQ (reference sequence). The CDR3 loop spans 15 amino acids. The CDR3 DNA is TGTGCCAGCAGCCCTACCGGGACGGAAAATTCACCCCTCCACTTT. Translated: CASSPTGTENSPLHF. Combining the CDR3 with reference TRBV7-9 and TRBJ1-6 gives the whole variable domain DTGVSQNPRHKITKRGQNVTFRCDPISEHNRLYWYRQTLGQGPEFLTYFQNEAQLEKSRLLSDRFSAERPKGSFSTLEIQRTEQGDSAMYLCASSPTGTENSPLHFGNGTRLTVT.

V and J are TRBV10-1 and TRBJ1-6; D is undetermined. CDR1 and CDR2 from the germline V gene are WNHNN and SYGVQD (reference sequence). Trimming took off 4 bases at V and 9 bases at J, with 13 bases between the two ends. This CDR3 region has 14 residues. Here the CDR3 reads CASSAGIVRSPLHF. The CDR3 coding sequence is TGCGCCAGCAGTGCGGGGATCGTCCGTTCACCCCTCCACTTT.

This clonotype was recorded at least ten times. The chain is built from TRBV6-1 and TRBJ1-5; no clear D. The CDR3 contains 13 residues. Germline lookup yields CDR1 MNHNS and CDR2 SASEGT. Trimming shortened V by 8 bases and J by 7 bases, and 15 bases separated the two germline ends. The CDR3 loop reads CASCEVPTQPQHF. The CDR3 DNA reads TGTGCCAGCTGCGAGGTACCGACACAGCCCCAGCATTTT.

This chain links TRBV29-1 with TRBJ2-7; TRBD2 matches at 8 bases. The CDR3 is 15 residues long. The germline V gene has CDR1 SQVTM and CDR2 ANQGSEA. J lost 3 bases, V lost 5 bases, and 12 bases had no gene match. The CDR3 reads CSVPAGRGDNYEQYF. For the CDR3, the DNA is TGCAGCGTTCCGGCTGGGCGGGGGGACAACTACGAGCAGTACTTC.

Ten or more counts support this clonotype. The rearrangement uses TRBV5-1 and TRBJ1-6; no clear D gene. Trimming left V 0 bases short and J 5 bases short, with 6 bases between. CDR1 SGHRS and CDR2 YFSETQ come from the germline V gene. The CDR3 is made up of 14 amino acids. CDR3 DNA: TGCGCCAGCAGCTTGGGTCAGGATAATTCACCCCTCCACTTT. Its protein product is CASSLGQDNSPLHF.

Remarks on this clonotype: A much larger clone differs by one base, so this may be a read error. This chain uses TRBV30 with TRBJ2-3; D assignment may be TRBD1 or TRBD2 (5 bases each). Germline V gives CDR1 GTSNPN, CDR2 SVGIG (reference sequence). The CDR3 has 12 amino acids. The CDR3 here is CAWTGRSDMQYF. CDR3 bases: TGTGCCTGGACAGGGAGATCAGATATGCAGTATTTT.